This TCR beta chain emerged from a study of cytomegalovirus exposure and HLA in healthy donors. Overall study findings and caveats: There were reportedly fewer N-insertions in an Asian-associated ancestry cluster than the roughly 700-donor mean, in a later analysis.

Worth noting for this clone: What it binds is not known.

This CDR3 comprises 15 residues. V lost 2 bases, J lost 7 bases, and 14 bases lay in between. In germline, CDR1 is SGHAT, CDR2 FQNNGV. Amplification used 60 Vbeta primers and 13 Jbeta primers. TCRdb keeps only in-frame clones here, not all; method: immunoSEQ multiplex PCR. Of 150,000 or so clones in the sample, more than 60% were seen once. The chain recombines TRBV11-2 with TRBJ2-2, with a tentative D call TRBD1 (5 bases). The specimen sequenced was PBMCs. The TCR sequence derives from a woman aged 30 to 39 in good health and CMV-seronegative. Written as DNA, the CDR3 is TGTGCCAGCAGCTTACTGCAGGGTTTAAGCGGGGAGCTGTTTTTT. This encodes CASSLLQGLSGELFF.